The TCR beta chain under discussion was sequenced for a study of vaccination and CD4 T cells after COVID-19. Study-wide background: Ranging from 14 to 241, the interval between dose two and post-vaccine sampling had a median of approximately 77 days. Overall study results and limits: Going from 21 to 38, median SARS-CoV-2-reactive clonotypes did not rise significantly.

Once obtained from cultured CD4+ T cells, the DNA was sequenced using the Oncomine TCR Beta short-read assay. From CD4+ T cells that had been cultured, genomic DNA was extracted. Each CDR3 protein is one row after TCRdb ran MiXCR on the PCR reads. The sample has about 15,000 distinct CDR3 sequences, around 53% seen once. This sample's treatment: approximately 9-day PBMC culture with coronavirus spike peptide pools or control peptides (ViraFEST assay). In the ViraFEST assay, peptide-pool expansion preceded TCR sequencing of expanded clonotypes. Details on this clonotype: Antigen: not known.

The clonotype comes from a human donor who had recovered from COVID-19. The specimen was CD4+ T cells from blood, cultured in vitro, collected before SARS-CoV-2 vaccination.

This CDR3 is CAISLARLMNTEAFF. In nucleotides, the CDR3 is TGTGCCATCAGCCTTGCCAGATTGATGAACACTGAAGCTTTCTTT. V is TRBV6-1 and J is TRBJ1-1, with D hard to call. The CDR3 sequence is 15 residues long. Trimming removed 10 bases from V and 0 bases from J, with 18 bases in between. Germline loops: CDR1 MNHNS, CDR2 SASEGT.